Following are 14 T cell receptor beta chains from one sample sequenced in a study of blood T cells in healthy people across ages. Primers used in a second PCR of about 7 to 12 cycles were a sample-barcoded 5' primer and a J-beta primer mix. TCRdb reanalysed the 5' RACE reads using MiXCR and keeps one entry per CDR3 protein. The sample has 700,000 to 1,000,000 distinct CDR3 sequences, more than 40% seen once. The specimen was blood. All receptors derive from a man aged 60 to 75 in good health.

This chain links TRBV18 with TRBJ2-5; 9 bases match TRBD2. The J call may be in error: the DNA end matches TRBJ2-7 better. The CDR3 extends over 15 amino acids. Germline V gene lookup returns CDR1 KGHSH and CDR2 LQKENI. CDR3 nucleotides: TGTGCCAGCTCACCAGATTTGATTAGCGGGGGCGAGCAGTACTTC. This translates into CASSPDLISGGEQYF.

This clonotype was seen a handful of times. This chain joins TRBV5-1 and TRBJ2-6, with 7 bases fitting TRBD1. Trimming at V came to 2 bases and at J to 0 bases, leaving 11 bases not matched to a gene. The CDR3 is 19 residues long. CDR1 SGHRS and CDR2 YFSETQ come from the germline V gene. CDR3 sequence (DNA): TGCGCCAGCAGCTTAGAGAACAGGGGTGGAACCTCTGGGGCCAACGTCCTGACTTTC. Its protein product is CASSLENRGGTSGANVLTF.

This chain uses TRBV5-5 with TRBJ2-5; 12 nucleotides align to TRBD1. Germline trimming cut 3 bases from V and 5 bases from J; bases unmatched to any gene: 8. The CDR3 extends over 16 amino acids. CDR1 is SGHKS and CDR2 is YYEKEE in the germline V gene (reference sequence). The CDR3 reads CASSWGTGGVGETQYF. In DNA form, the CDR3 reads TGTGCCAGCAGCTGGGGGACAGGGGGCGTCGGGGAGACCCAGTACTTC.

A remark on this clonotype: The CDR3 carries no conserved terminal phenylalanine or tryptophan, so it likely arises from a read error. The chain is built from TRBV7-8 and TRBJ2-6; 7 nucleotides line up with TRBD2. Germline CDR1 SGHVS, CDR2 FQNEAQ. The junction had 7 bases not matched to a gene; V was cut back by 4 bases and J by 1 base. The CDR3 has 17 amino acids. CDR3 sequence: CASSSRTSASGANVLTL. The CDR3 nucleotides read TGTGCCAGCAGCTCCCGGACTAGTGCGTCTGGGGCCAACGTCCTGACTTTA.

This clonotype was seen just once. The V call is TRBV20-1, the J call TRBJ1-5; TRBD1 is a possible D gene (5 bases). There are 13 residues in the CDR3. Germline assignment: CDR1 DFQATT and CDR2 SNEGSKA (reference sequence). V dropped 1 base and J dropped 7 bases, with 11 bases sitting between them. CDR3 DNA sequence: TGCAGTGCTAGAGGAGGGGTTGTACAGCCCCAGCATTTT. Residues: CSARGGVVQPQHF.

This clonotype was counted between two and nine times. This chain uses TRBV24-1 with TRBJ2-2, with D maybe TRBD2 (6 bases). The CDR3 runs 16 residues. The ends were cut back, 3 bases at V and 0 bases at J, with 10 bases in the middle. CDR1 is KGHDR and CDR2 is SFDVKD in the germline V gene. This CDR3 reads CATSDMAGTNTGELFF. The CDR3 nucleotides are TGTGCCACCAGTGATATGGCGGGGACGAACACCGGGGAGCTGTTTTTT.

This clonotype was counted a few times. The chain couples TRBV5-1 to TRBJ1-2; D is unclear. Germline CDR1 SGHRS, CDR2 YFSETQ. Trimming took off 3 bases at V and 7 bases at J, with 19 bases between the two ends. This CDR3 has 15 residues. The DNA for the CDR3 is TGCGCCAGCAGCTCGCCCGGACTGAGCCGGTCTGGCTACACCTTC. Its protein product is CASSSPGLSRSGYTF.

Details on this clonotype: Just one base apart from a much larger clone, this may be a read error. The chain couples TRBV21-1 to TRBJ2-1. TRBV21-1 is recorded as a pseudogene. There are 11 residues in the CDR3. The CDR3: CASSKRNEQFF. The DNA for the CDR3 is TGTGCCAGCAGCAAAAGGAATGAGCAGTTCTTC.

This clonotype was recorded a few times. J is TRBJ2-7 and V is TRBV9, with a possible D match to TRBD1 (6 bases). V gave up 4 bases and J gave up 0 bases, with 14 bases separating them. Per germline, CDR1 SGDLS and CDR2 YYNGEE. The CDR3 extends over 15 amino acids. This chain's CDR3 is CASSFSTGSSYEQYF. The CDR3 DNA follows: TGTGCCAGCAGCTTCTCGACAGGTTCCTCCTACGAGCAGTACTTC.

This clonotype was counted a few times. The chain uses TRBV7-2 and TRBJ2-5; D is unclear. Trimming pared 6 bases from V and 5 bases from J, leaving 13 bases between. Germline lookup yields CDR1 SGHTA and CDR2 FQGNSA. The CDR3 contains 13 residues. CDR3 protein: CASSRGFGETQYF. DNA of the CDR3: TGTGCCAGCAGTCGTGGGTTTGGGGAGACCCAGTACTTC.

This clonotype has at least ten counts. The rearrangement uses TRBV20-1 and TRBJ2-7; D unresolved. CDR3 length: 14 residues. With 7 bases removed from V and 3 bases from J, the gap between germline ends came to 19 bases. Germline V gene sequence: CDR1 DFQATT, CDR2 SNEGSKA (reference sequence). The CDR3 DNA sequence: TGCAGTGTCTTGCGCGGTTCAGGAGACTACGAGCAGTACTTC. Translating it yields CSVLRGSGDYEQYF.

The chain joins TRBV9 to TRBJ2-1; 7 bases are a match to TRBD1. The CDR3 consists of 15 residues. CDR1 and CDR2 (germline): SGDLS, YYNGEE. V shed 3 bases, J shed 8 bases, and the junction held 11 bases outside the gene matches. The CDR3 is CASSAEGGSSYEQFF. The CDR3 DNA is TGTGCCAGCAGCGCAGAAGGGGGCTCGAGCTATGAGCAGTTCTTC.

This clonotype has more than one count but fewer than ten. CDR3: CASSPSGGPGNEQFF. The CDR3 DNA reads TGTGCCAGCAGCCCAAGCGGGGGGCCGGGAAATGAGCAGTTCTTC. The V call is TRBV7-2, the J call TRBJ2-1; TRBD2 agrees at 9 bases. The CDR3 consists of 15 residues. CDR1 SGHTA and CDR2 FQGNSA come from the germline V gene. The V and J ends lost 5 bases and 7 bases, in that order; junction bases with no gene match: 9.

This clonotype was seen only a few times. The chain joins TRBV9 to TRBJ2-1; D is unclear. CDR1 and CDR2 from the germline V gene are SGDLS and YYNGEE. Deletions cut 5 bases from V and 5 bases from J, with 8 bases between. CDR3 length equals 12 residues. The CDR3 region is CASSETNNEQFF. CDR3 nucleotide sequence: TGTGCCAGCAGTGAGACGAACAATGAGCAGTTCTTC.